This entry is about one T cell receptor (beta chain). V was cut by 0 bases and J by 5 bases, with 13 bases left in between. CDR3 length: 16 amino acids. Germline loops: CDR1 LNHNV, CDR2 YYDKDF (reference sequence). As originally analysed: Researchers report that nucleated cell counts were estimated from reference gene primer amplification. Only in-frame clones appear in the TCRdb table, and some are missing; sequencing was by immunoSEQ multiplex PCR. V, J and clone size derive from that table, while D and trimming were established from the DNA sequence. Of about 200,000 clones listed, 85% to 90% are singletons. The entry originates in a study of blood T cell repertoires in COVID-19. Study-wide context: Spain, Italy and the United States supplied samples that represented acute and convalescent COVID-19. Sources were T cells, B-cell-depleted T cells, or PBMCs; the material itself was cDNA or gDNA.

The study assigned cohorts using participant-reported clinical history. The TCR was taken from a woman younger than 45 with acute COVID-19. This rearrangement joins TRBV15 to TRBJ1-4, with D hard to call. Sequencing input: PBMCs or T cells enriched from blood (not recorded which). In nucleotides, the CDR3 is TGTGCCACCAGCAGAGATTTATCCAGGATAAATGAAAAACTGTTTTTT. Protein product: CATSRDLSRINEKLFF.